Listed here are 18 T cell receptor beta chains from one sample, sequenced in a study of blood T cell repertoires in COVID-19 (TCRdb year 2020). Receptor amplification or capture employed the immunoSEQ multiplex PCR assay. TCRdb mirrors the immuneACCESS table, restricted to in-frame sequences. Some clones are absent from its copies; in checked studies, under half trace to an unresolved V gene, and the reason for the others is unknown. This sample is represented by more than 95,000 clones; 65% to 85% of them were singletons. Over 5% of the sample goes to the ten largest clones. Sequencing input: peripheral blood. These receptors were obtained from an elderly man with active or convalescent COVID-19.

This clone was observed once. The rearrangement joins TRBV5-1 to TRBJ2-6, with no clear D. The V end was cut by 0 bases, the J end by 0 bases, with 7 bases between. The CDR3 spans 16 residues. Per germline, CDR1 SGHRS and CDR2 YFSETQ. CDR3 protein: CASSLAVSSGANVLTF. The CDR3 DNA is TGCGCCAGCAGCTTGGCCGTGAGCTCTGGGGCCAACGTCCTGACTTTC.

The chain links TRBV29-1 to TRBJ2-1, with D possibly matching TRBD1 (5 bases). CDR1 SQVTM and CDR2 ANQGSEA come from the germline V gene. Trimming removed 4 bases at V and 3 bases at J, with 7 bases between. The CDR3 sequence is 12 residues long. CDR3 nucleotides: TGCAGCGTTGTTACAGGCTACAATGAGCAGTTCTTC. Encoded protein: CSVVTGYNEQFF.

The V and J genes are TRBV3-1 (or the pseudogene TRBV3-2) and TRBJ2-7; no reliable D call. The V end was cut by 4 bases, the J end by 1 base, with 5 bases between. CDR1 is LGHDT, CDR2 YNNKEL, per germline (reference sequence). The CDR3 totals 12 residues. CDR3 DNA: TGTGCCAGCAGCCGAGTATCCTACGAGCAGTACTTC. Encoded protein: CASSRVSYEQYF.

The rearrangement joins TRBV7-2 to TRBJ2-5; TRBD2 aligns across 8 bases. Germline loops: CDR1 SGHTA, CDR2 FQGNSA. Trimming took 5 bases from V and 5 from J; bases not matched to a gene: 7. There are 14 residues in the CDR3. CDR3 coding DNA: TGTGCCAGCAGCCGGGGGGGGCCCGGGGAGACCCAGTACTTC. Its protein is CASSRGGPGETQYF.

This chain uses TRBV11-3 with TRBJ2-2, with 10 bases lining up with TRBD1. The length of the CDR3 is 15 residues. J gave up 3 bases and V 3 bases, and 1 base lay outside the gene matches. The germline CDR1 and CDR2 sequences are SGHNT and YENEEA. The CDR3: CASSLGQGYTGELFF. The CDR3 DNA is TGTGCCAGCAGCTTGGGACAGGGGTACACCGGGGAGCTGTTTTTT.

The rearrangement uses TRBV7-8 and TRBJ1-2, with D possibly matching TRBD1 (5 bases). Trimming cost V 8 bases and J 4 bases, with 14 bases left between them. From germline, CDR1 is SGHVS and CDR2 FQNEAQ. The CDR3 loop spans 13 amino acids. CDR3 DNA sequence: TGTGCCAGCGGGGACTCTGGGGGCTATGGCTACACCTTC. This encodes CASGDSGGYGYTF.

The chain is built from TRBV18 and TRBJ2-3; 10 positions agree with TRBD1. Germline V gene lookup returns CDR1 KGHSH and CDR2 LQKENI. The V segment lost 6 bases and the J segment 2 bases; nucleotides outside the gene matches: 5. The CDR3 spans 15 residues. CDR3 protein: CASSPGQGNTDTQYF. The CDR3 DNA reads TGTGCCAGCTCTCCGGGACAGGGGAACACAGATACGCAGTATTTT. Supplemented by reference TRBV18 and TRBJ2-3, the full variable domain reads NAGVMQNPRHLVRRRGQEARLRCSPMKGHSHVYWYRQLPEEGLKFMVYLQKENIIDESGMPKERFSAEFPKEGPSILRIQQVVRGDSAAYFCASSPGQGNTDTQYFGPGTRLTVL.

The J gene is TRBJ1-6, the V gene TRBV5-4, with D perhaps TRBD1 (6 bases). Germline CDR1 and CDR2: SGHNT and YYREEE (reference sequence). CDR3 size: 14 residues. V was shortened by 2 bases and J by 6 bases, with 9 bases between the two germline ends. CDR3 DNA: TGTGCCAGCAGCTTCAGGGGCGGTAATTCACCCCTCCACTTT. Protein product: CASSFRGGNSPLHF.

The CDR3 DNA reads as TGTGCCAGCAGCAGAGACAGGGCTGAAGCTTTCTTT. Its translation is CASSRDRAEAFF. The rearrangement links TRBV7-8 to TRBJ1-1; 7 bases map to TRBD1. This CDR3 spans 12 amino acids. Per germline, CDR1 SGHVS and CDR2 FQNEAQ. V lost 5 bases to trimming and J lost 6 bases; unmatched junction nucleotides: 3.

This clone came up a few times. The chain is built from TRBV5-6 and TRBJ2-7; 9 bases agree with TRBD1. Germline V gene lookup returns CDR1 SGHDT and CDR2 YYEEEE. With 0 bases clipped from V and 3 bases from J, the junction kept 4 bases outside the gene matches. The CDR3 is made up of 15 amino acids. CDR3 loop: CASSLATGGGYEQYF. The CDR3 DNA is TGTGCCAGCAGCTTGGCGACAGGGGGTGGCTACGAGCAGTACTTC. Using reference TRBV5-6 and TRBJ2-7 for the parts outside the CDR3, the full variable domain is DAGVTQSPTHLIKTRGQQVTLRCSPKSGHDTVSWYQQALGQGPQFIFQYYEEEERQRGNFPDRFSGHQFPNYSSELNVNALLLGDSALYLCASSLATGGGYEQYFGPGTRLTVT.

V and J are TRBV7-2 and TRBJ2-3, with 8 positions matching TRBD2. The germline gives CDR1 SGHTA, CDR2 FQGNSA. V was clipped by 2 bases and J by 3 bases; unmatched bases: 10. This CDR3 contains 17 residues. CDR3 sequence (DNA): TGTGCCAGCAGCTTATTTCCTTCGGGGGGGGCAACAGATACGCAGTATTTT. This encodes CASSLFPSGGATDTQYF.

The chain uses TRBV6-5 and TRBJ2-2; no reliable D call. Trimming shortened V by 7 bases and J by 5 bases, and 11 bases separated the two germline ends. This CDR3 comprises 13 residues. Germline V gene sequence: CDR1 MNHEY, CDR2 SVGAGI. CDR3 residues: CASTYAATGELFF. CDR3 sequence (DNA): TGTGCCAGCACCTACGCGGCAACCGGGGAGCTGTTTTTT.

The chain employs TRBV9 and TRBJ1-1; 7 bases are a match to TRBD1. J gave up 4 bases and V 2 bases, and 5 bases lay outside the gene matches. Germline-derived CDR1 and CDR2 are SGDLS and YYNGEE. There are 14 residues in the CDR3. CDR3 sequence (DNA): TGTGCCAGCAGCGTCCGGGACAGAAGCACTGAAGCTTTCTTT. Its translation: CASSVRDRSTEAFF.

The chain carries TRBV9 and TRBJ1-6; possibly TRBD1 for D (6 bases). V lost 4 bases, J lost 7 bases, and 18 bases lay in between. The CDR3 spans 16 residues. Per the germline V gene, CDR1 is SGDLS and CDR2 is YYNGEE. The CDR3 is CASSKRGGVYNSPLHF. The CDR3 DNA reads TGTGCCAGCAGCAAGAGGGGGGGAGTTTACAATTCACCCCTCCACTTT.

V gene TRBV6-4 combines with J gene TRBJ2-3, with a possible D match to TRBD1 (5 bases). Per the germline V gene, CDR1 is MRHNA and CDR2 is SNTAGT. The germline V and J ends were trimmed by 3 bases and 5 bases, with 9 bases remaining between them. The CDR3 is 13 amino acids. CDR3 DNA sequence: TGTGCCAGCAGTGATGGGGCTGGAGATACGCAGTATTTT. It encodes CASSDGAGDTQYF.

The chain combines TRBV19 with TRBJ2-5; D is possibly TRBD1 (6 bases). V lost 8 bases to trimming and J lost 2 bases, with 21 bases between them. The CDR3 length is 16 residues. Germline V gene data show CDR1 as LNHDA and CDR2 as SQIVND (reference sequence). Here the CDR3 DNA reads TGTGCCAGTCCGATTACAGGGCCTCCCTTGCAAGAGACCCAGTACTTC. This translates into CASPITGPPLQETQYF.

The chain uses TRBV5-1 and TRBJ2-1; D call uncertain. With 7 bases removed from V and 4 bases from J, the gap between germline ends came to 6 bases. Looked up from germline, CDR1 is SGHRS and CDR2 is YFSETQ. The CDR3 spans 11 residues. CDR3: CASGEYNEQFF. The CDR3 DNA reads TGCGCCAGCGGAGAATACAATGAGCAGTTCTTC.

This chain uses TRBV27 with TRBJ2-2, with D tentatively TRBD2 (6 bases). The CDR3 consists of 14 residues. V gave up 5 bases and J gave up 5 bases, with 12 bases separating them. CDR1 is MNHEY, CDR2 SMNVEV, per germline (reference sequence). The CDR3 protein is CASSPQRATGELFF. DNA for the CDR3: TGTGCCAGCAGTCCCCAGCGGGCGACCGGGGAGCTGTTTTTT.